This TCR beta chain was sequenced during a study of cytomegalovirus exposure and HLA in healthy donors. This PCR relied on a set of 60 Vbeta primers and 13 Jbeta primers. Libraries were prepared by immunoSEQ multiplex PCR; TCRdb keeps only in-frame clonotypes and omits some of them. In the table there are approximately 120,000 clones, 60% to 85% of which are singletons. V was pared by 0 bases and J by 4 bases, with 20 bases between. The germline gives CDR1 SGDLS, CDR2 YYNGEE. CDR3 size: 18 residues. This TCR derives from a man in his forties or fifties in good health and CMV-seronegative. Sequenced sample: PBMCs. The rearrangement uses TRBV9 and TRBJ1-5; D unresolved. The CDR3 nucleotides read TGTGCCAGCAGCGTAGTAGTCCTACCGGTTTCTTTTAATCAGCCCCAGCATTTT. This translates into CASSVVVLPVSFNQPQHF. The whole variable domain, filled in from reference TRBV9 and TRBJ1-5, reads DSGVTQTPKHLITATGQRVTLRCSPRSGDLSVYWYQQSLDQGLQFLIQYYNGEERAKGNILERFSAQQFPDLHSELNLSSLELGDSALYFCASSVVVLPVSFNQPQHFGDGTRLSIL.